This T cell receptor beta chain came from a study of T cells in Graves' hyperthyroidism and ophthalmopathy. Regions amplified from RNA transcripts were the TCR beta CDR3 regions. TCR CDR3 underwent first-round RT-PCR with the HTBI primer set. TCRdb re-derived calls from the multiplex PCR reads in MiXCR, one entry per CDR3 protein. The sample has under 650,000 distinct CDR3 sequences; around 15% are singletons. Looked up from germline, CDR1 is LNHDA and CDR2 is SQIVND (reference sequence). V lost 4 bases, J lost 8 bases, and 12 bases lay in between. CDR3 length equals 13 residues. The receptor was derived from a woman aged 30 to 39 with Graves' hyperthyroidism. This chain connects TRBV19 to TRBJ2-1; D is possibly TRBD1 (6 bases). Sequenced: blood. The CDR3 is CASSRQVSDEQFF. CDR3 coding DNA: TGTGCCAGTAGTAGACAGGTTTCTGATGAGCAGTTCTTC.